This T cell receptor beta chain stems from a study of cytomegalovirus exposure and HLA in healthy donors. The table came from immunoSEQ multiplex PCR; TCRdb's copy has only in-frame clones and leaves some out. The sample includes over 200,000 clones, approximately 86% of them seen just once. This CDR3 comprises 16 residues. The germline CDR1 and CDR2 sequences are MDHEN and SYDVKM. Unmatched junction bases numbered 9, after V lost 4 bases and J lost 4 bases. The receptor was derived from a woman between 18 and 29 years old in good health and CMV-seronegative. Sequencing input: PBMCs. This chain joins TRBV28 and TRBJ2-3; TRBD2 matches 9 bases. Here the CDR3 reads CASSSFVAGGADTQYF. Here the CDR3 DNA reads TGTGCCAGCAGTTCATTCGTCGCGGGAGGGGCAGATACGCAGTATTTT. The full variable domain, its missing parts supplied by reference TRBV28 and TRBJ2-3, is DVKVTQSSRYLVKRTGEKVFLECVQDMDHENMFWYRQDPGLGLRLIYFSYDVKMKEKGDIPEGYSVSREKKERFSLILESASTNQTSMYLCASSSFVAGGADTQYFGPGTRLTVL.